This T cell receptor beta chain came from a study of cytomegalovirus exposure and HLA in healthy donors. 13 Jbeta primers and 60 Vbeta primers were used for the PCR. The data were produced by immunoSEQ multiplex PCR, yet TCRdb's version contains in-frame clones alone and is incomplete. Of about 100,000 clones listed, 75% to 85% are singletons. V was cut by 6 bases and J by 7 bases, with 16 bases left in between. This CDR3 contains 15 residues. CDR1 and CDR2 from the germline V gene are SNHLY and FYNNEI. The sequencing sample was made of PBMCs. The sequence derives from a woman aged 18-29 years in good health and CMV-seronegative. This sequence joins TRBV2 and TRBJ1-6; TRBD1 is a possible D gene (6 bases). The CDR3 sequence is CASSPAGASNSPLHF. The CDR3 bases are TGTGCCAGCAGCCCGGCAGGGGCGTCGAATTCACCCCTCCACTTT.